A selection of T cell receptor beta chains follows, all from one sample in a study of blood T cell repertoires in COVID-19. Libraries were prepared by immunoSEQ multiplex PCR; TCRdb keeps only in-frame clonotypes and omits some of them. This sample yields roughly 120,000 clones, of which 65% to 90% are seen a single time; around 9.9% belongs to the top ten. The source material was peripheral blood. The receptors come from a man of 80 years or more with acute or convalescent COVID-19. Each CDR3 is given with its conserved first and last residue. D genes are given only for firm matches. Some rows have no size entry. The others give once, few or many, or a class for an expanded clone.

j_call clone_size v_call d_call cdr3_aa cdr3_nt
TRBJ2-1 - TRBV6-5 - CASSLQGEGEQFF TGTGCCAGCAGTCTACAGGGGGAGGGTGAGCAGTTCTTC
TRBJ1-5 - TRBV19 TRBD1 CASSIFSTGDQPQHF TGTGCCAGTAGTATTTTTTCGACAGGGGATCAGCCCCAGCATTTT
TRBJ2-7 few TRBV2 - CASSNNPRGGRTYEQYF TGTGCCAGCAGTAATAACCCTCGTGGGGGCCGCACCTACGAGCAGTACTTC
TRBJ1-4 once TRBV3-1/TRBV3-2 - CASSLARTTNEKLFF TGTGCCAGCAGCCTAGCCAGAACAACTAATGAAAAACTGTTTTTT
TRBJ1-1 - TRBV2 TRBD1 CASRDGTANTEAFF TGTGCCAGCAGAGACGGGACAGCTAACACTGAAGCTTTCTTT
TRBJ1-2 - TRBV21-1 - CASPKCYSEYGYTF TGTGCCAGTCCCAAATGCTATTCCGAATATGGCTACACCTTC
TRBJ2-7 - TRBV2 TRBD2 CASRVVPGGAYEQYF TGTGCCAGCAGGGTCGTCCCTGGGGGGGCCTACGAGCAGTACTTC
TRBJ1-6 - TRBV9 - CASSPHPRDSPLHF TGTGCCAGCAGCCCACACCCGAGGGATTCACCCCTCCACTTT
TRBJ1-5 - TRBV9 - CASSVVPDSNQPQHF TGTGCCAGCAGCGTAGTCCCAGATAGCAATCAGCCCCAGCATTTT
TRBJ2-7 - TRBV28 - CASRAGGYEQYF TGTGCCAGCAGAGCTGGAGGCTACGAGCAGTACTTC
TRBJ1-3 few TRBV25-1 TRBD1 CASSGLTGAGNTIYF TGTGCCAGCAGTGGATTGACAGGGGCGGGAAACACCATATATTTT
TRBJ2-5 - TRBV12-3/TRBV12-4 TRBD1 CASRRGRETQYF TGTGCCAGCCGCAGGGGGCGAGAGACCCAGTACTTC
TRBJ1-1 - TRBV30 - CAWSGRAYTEAFF TGTGCCTGGAGTGGGAGGGCCTATACCGAAGCTTTCTTT
TRBJ1-3 - TRBV28 - CASSLPSAGSGNTIYF TGTGCCAGCAGTTTACCGTCGGCGGGCTCTGGAAACACCATATATTTT
TRBJ2-3 - TRBV7-3 - CASSLMAATDTQYF TGTGCCAGCAGCTTAATGGCGGCTACAGATACGCAGTATTTT
TRBJ2-2 - TRBV18 TRBD2 CASSFNALAGDRNTGELFF TGTGCCAGCTCATTCAATGCGCTAGCGGGGGACCGGAACACCGGGGAGCTGTTTTTT
TRBJ1-1 - TRBV2 TRBD1 CASSSLVGQGSAEAFF TGTGCCAGCAGCTCCCTGGTGGGACAGGGCAGTGCTGAAGCTTTCTTT
TRBJ1-2 - TRBV15 - CATSTLKNYGYTF TGTGCCACCAGCACACTAAAAAACTATGGCTACACCTTC
TRBJ2-7 - TRBV18 - CASSPQNHEQYF TGTGCCAGCTCACCCCAGAACCACGAGCAGTACTTC
TRBJ2-3 - TRBV5-1 - CASSPRGAVLTDTQYF TGCGCCAGCAGCCCGCGCGGAGCGGTCCTCACAGATACGCAGTATTTT
TRBJ2-3 - TRBV19 TRBD2 CASRNLAGGYYTQYF TGTGCCAGTAGAAATCTAGCGGGGGGCTATTATACGCAGTATTTT
TRBJ2-6 - TRBV18 TRBD1 CASSRSGTGVSGANVLTF TGTGCCAGCTCCCGGTCCGGGACAGGAGTCTCTGGGGCCAACGTCCTGACTTTC
TRBJ1-6 - TRBV6-5 TRBD1 CASRDDRGSALHF TGTGCCAGCAGGGATGACAGGGGCTCGGCCCTCCACTTT
TRBJ2-1 once TRBV9 - CASSVEQGNEQFF TGTGCCAGCAGCGTAGAACAGGGCAATGAGCAGTTCTTC
TRBJ1-1 - TRBV9 - CASNSGNTEAFF TGTGCCAGCAACTCAGGGAACACTGAAGCTTTCTTT
TRBJ1-4 few TRBV7-2 - CASSSPGSGNEKLFF TGTGCCAGCAGCTCGCCCGGTTCTGGTAATGAAAAACTGTTTTTT
TRBJ1-2 - TRBV4-3 TRBD1 CASSQTYGQGAGGYTF TGCGCCAGCAGCCAGACGTACGGCCAGGGGGCAGGCGGCTACACCTTC
TRBJ1-5 - TRBV7-8 TRBD1 CASSFSQGDSNQPQHF TGTGCCAGCAGCTTTTCTCAGGGGGATAGCAATCAGCCCCAGCATTTT
TRBJ2-1 - TRBV6-4 TRBD1 CASSPGTDYNEQFF TGTGCCAGCAGCCCTGGGACAGATTACAATGAGCAGTTCTTC
TRBJ1-2 - TRBV10-3 TRBD1 CAISDSQGADTF TGTGCCATCAGTGATTCACAGGGGGCTGACACCTTC
TRBJ2-7 - TRBV5-1 TRBD2 CASSLTSGGYYEQYF TGCGCCAGCAGCCTGACTAGCGGGGGTTACTACGAGCAGTACTTC
TRBJ1-2 - TRBV19 TRBD1 CASITGTGVGGYTF TGTGCCAGTATCACCGGGACAGGGGTTGGAGGCTACACCTTC
TRBJ2-1 - TRBV7-9 TRBD2 CASSPGTSGQFF TGTGCCAGCAGCCCCGGGACTAGCGGGCAGTTCTTC
TRBJ2-2 - TRBV4-3 - CATSRGTGTGELFF TGCGCCACCTCCCGGGGGACGGGTACCGGGGAGCTGTTTTTT
TRBJ1-3 - TRBV7-2 TRBD1 CASSWTGPSGNTIYF TGTGCCAGCAGCTGGACAGGGCCCTCTGGAAACACCATATATTTT
TRBJ1-2 - TRBV3-1/TRBV3-2 - CASSQDTAGGGYTF TGTGCCAGCAGCCAAGATACGGCAGGTGGGGGCTACACCTTC
TRBJ2-2 - TRBV7-2 TRBD1 CASSPTGTYNTGELFF TGTGCCAGCAGCCCGACAGGGACCTATAACACCGGGGAGCTGTTTTTT
TRBJ1-1 - TRBV11-3 TRBD1 CASSSQGYAEAFF TGTGCCAGCAGCTCACAGGGGTATGCTGAAGCTTTCTTT
TRBJ1-1 - TRBV10-3 - CAIRDTSNTEAFF TGTGCCATCAGGGACACTTCGAACACTGAAGCTTTCTTT
TRBJ2-1 - TRBV9 TRBD2 CASSASGLPYNEQFF TGTGCCAGCAGCGCTAGCGGGCTCCCCTACAATGAGCAGTTCTTC